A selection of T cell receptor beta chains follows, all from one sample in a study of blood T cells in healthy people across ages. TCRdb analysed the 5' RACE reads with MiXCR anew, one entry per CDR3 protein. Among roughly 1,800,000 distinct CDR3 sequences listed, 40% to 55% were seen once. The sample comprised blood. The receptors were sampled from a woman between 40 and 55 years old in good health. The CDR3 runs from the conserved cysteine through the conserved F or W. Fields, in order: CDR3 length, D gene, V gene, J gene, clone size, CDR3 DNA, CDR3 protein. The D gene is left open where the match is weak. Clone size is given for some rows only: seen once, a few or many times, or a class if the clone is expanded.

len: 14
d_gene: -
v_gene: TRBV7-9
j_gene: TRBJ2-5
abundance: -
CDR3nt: TGTGCCAGCAGCTTACCGCAGTCCCAAGAGACCCAGTACTTC
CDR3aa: CASSLPQSQETQYF

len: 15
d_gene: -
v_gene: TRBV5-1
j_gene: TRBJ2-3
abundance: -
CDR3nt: TGCGCCAGCAGCTTGGGCACCATCCACACAGATACGCAGTATTTT
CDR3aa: CASSLGTIHTDTQYF

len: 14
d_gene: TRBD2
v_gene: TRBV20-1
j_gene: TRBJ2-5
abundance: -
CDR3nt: TGCAGTGCTAACTTCGGCGGCGGGGGGGAGACCCAGTACTTC
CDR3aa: CSANFGGGGETQYF

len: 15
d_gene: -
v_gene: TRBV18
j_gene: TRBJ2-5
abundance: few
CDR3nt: TGTGCCAGCTCACCACCTGGGAAGAGAGGAGAGACCCAGTACTTC
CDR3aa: CASSPPGKRGETQYF

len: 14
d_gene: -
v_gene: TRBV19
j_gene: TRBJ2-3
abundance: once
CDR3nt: TGTGCCAGTCGCCGAGGGGATTGGACAGATACGCAGTATTTT
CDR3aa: CASRRGDWTDTQYF

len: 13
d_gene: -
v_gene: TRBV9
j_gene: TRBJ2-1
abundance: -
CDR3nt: TGTGCCAGCAGCGCAAACAGCTACAATGAGCAGTTCTTC
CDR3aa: CASSANSYNEQFF

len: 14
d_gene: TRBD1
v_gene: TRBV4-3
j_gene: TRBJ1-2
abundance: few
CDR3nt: TGCGCCAGCAGCCCAAACAGGGGGCCAAGCGGCTACACCTTC
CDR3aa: CASSPNRGPSGYTF

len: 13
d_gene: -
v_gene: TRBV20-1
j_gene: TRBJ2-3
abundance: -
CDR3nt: TGCAGTGCTTTTCGGACAGGCACAGATACGCAGTATTTT
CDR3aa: CSAFRTGTDTQYF

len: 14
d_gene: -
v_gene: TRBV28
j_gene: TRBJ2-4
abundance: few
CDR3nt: TGTGCCAGCAGTTCACACGAGGCCAAAAACATTCAGTACTTC
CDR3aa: CASSSHEAKNIQYF

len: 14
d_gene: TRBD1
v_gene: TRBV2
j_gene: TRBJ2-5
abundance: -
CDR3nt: TGTGCCAGCCCCGGACAGGGAACGCGGGAGACCCAGTACTTC
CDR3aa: CASPGQGTRETQYF

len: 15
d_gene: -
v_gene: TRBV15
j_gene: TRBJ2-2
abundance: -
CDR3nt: TGTGCCACCAGTTCCCCGGGACACCTCACCGGGGAGTTGTTTTTT
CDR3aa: CATSSPGHLTGELFF

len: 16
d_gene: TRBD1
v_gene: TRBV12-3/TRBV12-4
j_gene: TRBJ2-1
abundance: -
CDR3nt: TGTGCCAGCAGCCGGGGACAGCTAAGCTCCTACAATGAGCAGTTCTTC
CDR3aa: CASSRGQLSSYNEQFF

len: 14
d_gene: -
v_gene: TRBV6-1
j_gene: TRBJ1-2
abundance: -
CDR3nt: TGTGCCAGCAGTGAACCGGTAGCTAACTATGGCTACACCTTC
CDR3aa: CASSEPVANYGYTF

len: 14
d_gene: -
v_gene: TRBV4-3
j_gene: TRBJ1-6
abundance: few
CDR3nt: TGCGCCAGCAGCCAAGAAGCCAGGGTATCACCCCTCCACTTT
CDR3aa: CASSQEARVSPLHF

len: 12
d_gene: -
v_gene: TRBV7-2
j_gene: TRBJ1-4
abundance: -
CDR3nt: TGTGCCAGCAGCTTAAATGGCAAAAAACTGTTTTTT
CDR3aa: CASSLNGKKLFF

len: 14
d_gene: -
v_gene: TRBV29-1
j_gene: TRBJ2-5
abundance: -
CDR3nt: TGCAGCGTTCACAGCGAGTCGTCGCAAGAGACCCAGTACTTC
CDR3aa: CSVHSESSQETQYF

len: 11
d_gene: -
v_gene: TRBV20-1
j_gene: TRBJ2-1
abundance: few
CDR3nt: TGCAGTGTATCCGGGGCCAATGAGCAGTTCTTC
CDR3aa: CSVSGANEQFF

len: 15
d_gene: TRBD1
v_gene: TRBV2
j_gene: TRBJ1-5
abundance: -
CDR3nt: TGTGCCAGCAGGCACGGGACAGGGGGCAATCAGCCCCAGCATTTT
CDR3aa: CASRHGTGGNQPQHF

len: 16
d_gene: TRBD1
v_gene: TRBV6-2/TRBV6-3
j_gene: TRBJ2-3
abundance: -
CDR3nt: TGTGCCAGCAGTACCACCGGGACAGGGTCCACAGATACGCAGTATTTT
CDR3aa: CASSTTGTGSTDTQYF

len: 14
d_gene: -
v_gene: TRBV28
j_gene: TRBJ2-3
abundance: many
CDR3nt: TGTGCCAGCAGTTTAACCGGGGGCGGTGATACGCAGTATTTT
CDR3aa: CASSLTGGGDTQYF

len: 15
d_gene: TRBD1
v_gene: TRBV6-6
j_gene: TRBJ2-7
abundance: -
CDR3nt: TGTGCCAGCAGTTACCCAGGACAGGGGGGATACGAGCAGTACTTC
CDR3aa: CASSYPGQGGYEQYF

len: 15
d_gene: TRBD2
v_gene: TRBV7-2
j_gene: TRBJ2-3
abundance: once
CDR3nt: TGTGCCAGCAGCGGGCGTAGCGGGAGCACAGATACGCAGTATTTT
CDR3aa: CASSGRSGSTDTQYF

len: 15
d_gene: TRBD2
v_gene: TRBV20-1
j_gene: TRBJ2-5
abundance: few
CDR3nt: TGCAGTGCTTGGATTAGCGGGGGCCTCCAAGAGACCCAGTACTTC
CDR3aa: CSAWISGGLQETQYF

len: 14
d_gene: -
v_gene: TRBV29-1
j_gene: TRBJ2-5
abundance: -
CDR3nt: TGCAGCGTTGAAACGCCACGCACACAAGAGACCCAGTACTTC
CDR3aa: CSVETPRTQETQYF

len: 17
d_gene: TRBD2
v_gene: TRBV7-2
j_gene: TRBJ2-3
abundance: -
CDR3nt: TGTGCCGGCAGCCTCCGGACTAGCGGGGGGTCGGCAGATACGCAGTATTTT
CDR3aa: CAGSLRTSGGSADTQYF

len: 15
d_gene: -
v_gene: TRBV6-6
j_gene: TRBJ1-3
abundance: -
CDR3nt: TGTGCCAGCAGTCAAGAGACAGCCTCTGGAAACACCATATATTTT
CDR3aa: CASSQETASGNTIYF

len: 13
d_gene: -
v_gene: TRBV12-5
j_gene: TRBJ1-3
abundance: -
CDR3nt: TGTGCTAGTGGTCCAGACCAGAGTGACACCATATATTTT
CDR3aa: CASGPDQSDTIYF

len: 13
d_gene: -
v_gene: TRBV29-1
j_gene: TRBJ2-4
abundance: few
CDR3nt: TGCAGCGTCCTTGGGACCGCCGGGGGCTCCCAGTACTTC
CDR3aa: CSVLGTAGGSQYF

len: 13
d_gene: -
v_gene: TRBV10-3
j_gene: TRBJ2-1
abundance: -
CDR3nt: TGTGCCACCCAAGGGGGGCTAGAGGGTGAGCAGTTCTTC
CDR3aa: CATQGGLEGEQFF

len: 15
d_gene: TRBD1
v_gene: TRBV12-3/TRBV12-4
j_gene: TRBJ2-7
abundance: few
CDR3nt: TGTGCCAGCAGTGTAACGGACAGGGACTCCTACGAGCAGTACTTC
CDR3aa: CASSVTDRDSYEQYF

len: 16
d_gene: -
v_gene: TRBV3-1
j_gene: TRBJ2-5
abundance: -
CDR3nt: TGTGCCAGCAGGCCCGGCTTCCTCGAATTTCTAGAGACCCAGTACTTC
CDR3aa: CASRPGFLEFLETQYF

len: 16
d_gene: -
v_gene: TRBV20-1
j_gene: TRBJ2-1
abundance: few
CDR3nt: TGCAGTGCTAGAGATAAGGGGCGCGATTTGATTAGTGAGCAGTTCTTC
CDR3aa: CSARDKGRDLISEQFF

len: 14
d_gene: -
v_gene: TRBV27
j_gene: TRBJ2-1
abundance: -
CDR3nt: TGTGCCAGCAGTTTATCGAGGAGGGGCGATGAGCAGTTCTTC
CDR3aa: CASSLSRRGDEQFF

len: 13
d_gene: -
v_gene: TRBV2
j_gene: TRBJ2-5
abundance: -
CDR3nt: TGTGCCAGCGCCGGGGTGATCCTTCTTCCCCAGTACTTC
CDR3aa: CASAGVILLPQYF

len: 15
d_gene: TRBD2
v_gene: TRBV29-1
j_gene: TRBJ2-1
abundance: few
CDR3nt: TGCAGCGTTGAAACAGGGTGGCGGGGGGGCAATGAGCAGTTCTTC
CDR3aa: CSVETGWRGGNEQFF

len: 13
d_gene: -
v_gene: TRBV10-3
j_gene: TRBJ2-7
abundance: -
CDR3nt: TGTGCCATCAGTATAGACAGCTACAATGAGCAGTACTTC
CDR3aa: CAISIDSYNEQYF

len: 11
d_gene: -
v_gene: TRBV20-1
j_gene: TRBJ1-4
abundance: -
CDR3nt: TGCAGCGCCGAGGGACGGGCAAAACTGTTTTTT
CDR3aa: CSAEGRAKLFF

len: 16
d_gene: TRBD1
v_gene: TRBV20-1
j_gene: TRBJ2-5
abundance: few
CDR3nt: TGCAGTGCGGAATCCGGGACAGGGTGGATCGGGGAGACCCAGTACTTC
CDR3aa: CSAESGTGWIGETQYF

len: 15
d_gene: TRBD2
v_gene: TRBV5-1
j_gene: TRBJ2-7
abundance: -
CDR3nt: TGCGCCAGCAGCTTGAATATACCGGGAGGGAACGAGCAGTACTTC
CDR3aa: CASSLNIPGGNEQYF

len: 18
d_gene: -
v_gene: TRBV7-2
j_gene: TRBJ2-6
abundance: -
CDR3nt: TGTGCCAGCAGCTTAGTGGGGGGCATAGCAACCGGGGCCAACGTCCTGACTTTC
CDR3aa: CASSLVGGIATGANVLTF

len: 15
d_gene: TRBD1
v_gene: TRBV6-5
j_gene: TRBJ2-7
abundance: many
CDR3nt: TGTGCCAGCAGTTACGCCGGGACAGGGAGCTACGAGCAGTACTTC
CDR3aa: CASSYAGTGSYEQYF

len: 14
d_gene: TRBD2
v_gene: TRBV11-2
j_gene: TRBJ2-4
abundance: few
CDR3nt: TGTGCCAGCAGCTTAGAATGGGGGGGGTATGAGCAGTACTTC
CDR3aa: CASSLEWGGYEQYF

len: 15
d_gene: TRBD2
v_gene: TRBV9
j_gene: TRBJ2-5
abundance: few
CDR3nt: TGTGCCAGCAGCGGTAGCGGGGGGGACCAAGAGACCCAGTACTTC
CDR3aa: CASSGSGGDQETQYF

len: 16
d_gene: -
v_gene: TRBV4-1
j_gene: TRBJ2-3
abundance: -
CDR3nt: TGCGCCAGCAGCCAAGATGGGGGGAGGCGCACAGATACGCAGTATTTT
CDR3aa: CASSQDGGRRTDTQYF

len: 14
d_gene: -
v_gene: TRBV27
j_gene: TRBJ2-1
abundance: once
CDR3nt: TGTGCCAGCAGCCGCAGACCTACCTACAATGAGCAGTTCTTC
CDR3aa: CASSRRPTYNEQFF

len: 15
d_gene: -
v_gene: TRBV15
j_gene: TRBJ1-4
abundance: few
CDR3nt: TGTGCCACCAGCAGAGGACAAGCAACTAATGAAAAACTGTTTTTT
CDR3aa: CATSRGQATNEKLFF

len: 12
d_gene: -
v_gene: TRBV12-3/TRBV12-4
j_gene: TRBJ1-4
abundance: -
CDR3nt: TGTGCCAGCAGTTTGGCAGGTGAATTACTGTTTTTT
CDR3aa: CASSLAGELLFF

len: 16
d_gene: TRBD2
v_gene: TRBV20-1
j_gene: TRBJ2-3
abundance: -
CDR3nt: TGCAGTGCTCCTCGGACTAGCGGGCTAATCACAGATACGCAGTATTTT
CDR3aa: CSAPRTSGLITDTQYF

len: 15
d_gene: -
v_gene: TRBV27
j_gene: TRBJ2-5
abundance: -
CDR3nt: TGTGCCAGCAGTCCCAATTTCAGCGGCAAAGAGACCCAGTACTTC
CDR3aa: CASSPNFSGKETQYF

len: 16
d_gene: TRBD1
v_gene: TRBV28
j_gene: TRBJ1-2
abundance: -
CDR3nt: TGTGCCAGCAGTCACTCTTTACCCGGACAGGGGAATGGCTACACCTTC
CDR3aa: CASSHSLPGQGNGYTF

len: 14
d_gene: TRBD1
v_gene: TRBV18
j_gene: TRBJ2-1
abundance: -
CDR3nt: TGTGCCAGCTCTCCAGGCGACAGGGGCAATGAGCAGTTCTTC
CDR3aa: CASSPGDRGNEQFF

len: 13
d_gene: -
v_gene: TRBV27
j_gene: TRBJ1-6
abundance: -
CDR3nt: TGTGCCAGCACCCCGGCTAGGGGATCACCCCTCCACTTT
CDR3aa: CASTPARGSPLHF

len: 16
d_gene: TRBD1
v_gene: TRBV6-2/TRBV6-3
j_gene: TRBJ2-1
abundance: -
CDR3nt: TGTGCCAGCAGTTACTCCGGGACAGCGACCTACAATGAGCAGTTCTTC
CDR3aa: CASSYSGTATYNEQFF

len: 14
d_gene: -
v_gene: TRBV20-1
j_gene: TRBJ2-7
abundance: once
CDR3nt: TGCAGTGCTACACAGACAGGGAGGTGGAACGAGCAGTACTTC
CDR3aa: CSATQTGRWNEQYF

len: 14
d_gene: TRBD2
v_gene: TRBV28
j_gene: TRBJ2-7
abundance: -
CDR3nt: TGTGCCAGCAGGACCCCGGGACTAGCCTCCGAGCAGTACTTC
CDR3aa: CASRTPGLASEQYF

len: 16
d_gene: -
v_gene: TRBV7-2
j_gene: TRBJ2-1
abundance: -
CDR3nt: TGTGCCAGCAGCTTTTGGAGTAGCGGCTCCTACAATGAGCAGTTCTTC
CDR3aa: CASSFWSSGSYNEQFF